A selection of T cell receptor beta chains follows, all from one sample in a study of cytomegalovirus exposure and HLA in healthy donors. Measured with immunoSEQ multiplex PCR; TCRdb has only the in-frame clones, and not every one. Seen here are about 40,000 clones, roughly three quarters observed once, and the top ten hold around 4%. The sequencing sample was made of PBMCs. Receptors were obtained from a man between 35 and 55 years old in good health and CMV-seronegative. CDR3s include the opening cysteine and the closing phenylalanine or tryptophan. The D gene is left open where the match is weak.

cdr3_aa j_call v_call d_call
CASSTTGQLLMNTEAFF TRBJ1-1 TRBV7-2 -
CSVVRSSGGASGQYF TRBJ2-3 TRBV29-1 TRBD2
CAWSDRSLGYEQYF TRBJ2-7 TRBV30 -
CASSLQSGMNSPLHF TRBJ1-6 TRBV11-2 -
CASSFKAADTQYF TRBJ2-3 TRBV5-1 -
CASSSETGHNYGYTF TRBJ1-2 TRBV2 -
CASSFYRDRAFF TRBJ1-1 TRBV28 -
CATLQGVPPF TRBJ1-2 TRBV10-3 TRBD1
CASSLRGTFDNEQFF TRBJ2-1 TRBV7-8 -
CASSPSGGGYGYTF TRBJ1-2 TRBV6-5 -
CASSLARGQGDSPLHF TRBJ1-6 TRBV7-2 TRBD1
CAWSFTGANPGNTIYF TRBJ1-3 TRBV30 TRBD1
CASSEPPGGAFFLTDTQYF TRBJ2-3 TRBV10-1 -
CASSQSAGGEKLFF TRBJ1-4 TRBV16 TRBD1
CASSFGAGSGGETQYF TRBJ2-5 TRBV28 TRBD2
CASSLAGSYEQYF TRBJ2-7 TRBV5-1 -
CASGLGGAYEQYF TRBJ2-7 TRBV12-5 -
CASSQDRGSPLHF TRBJ1-6 TRBV7-2 TRBD1
CASSLSGNQPQHF TRBJ1-5 TRBV7-8 -
CASSLDLDTGELFF TRBJ2-2 TRBV7-2 -
CASKGRSQETQYF TRBJ2-5 TRBV19 -
CASSRDSSTYNSPLHF TRBJ1-6 TRBV5-4 TRBD1
CASSQEHLAGVSTDTQYF TRBJ2-3 TRBV4-3 TRBD2